Listed here are 9 T cell receptor beta chains from one sample, sequenced in a study of cytomegalovirus exposure and HLA in healthy donors (dated by TCRdb to 2016 to 2017). Libraries were built with the immunoSEQ multiplex PCR assay. A mixture of 60 forward primers for TCR Vbeta segments and 13 reverse primers for TCR Jbeta segments was used in the multiplex PCR. TCRdb stores this immuneACCESS table with in-frame sequences only. Part of the clones is absent; in the studies checked, under half of the shortfall reflects unresolved V genes, and no reason is known for the rest. This sample comprises some 190,000 clones, about four fifths of them detected only once. The ten largest clonotypes hold around 1.6% of the sample. Source material: PBMCs. These receptor sequences come from a middle-aged man in good health and CMV-seropositive.

The chain couples TRBV2 to TRBJ2-2; D remains ambiguous. This CDR3 contains 11 residues. V shed 10 bases and J shed 5 bases, with 8 bases lying between them. Germline V gene lookup returns CDR1 SNHLY and CDR2 FYNNEI. Here the CDR3 DNA reads TGTGCCACCACACGAACCGGGGAGCTGTTTTTT. Encoded protein: CATTRTGELFF.

The V gene is TRBV10-1, the J gene TRBJ2-7; TRBD2 matches 13 bases. V was pared by 8 bases and J by 2 bases, with 12 bases of the junction left unmatched. Looked up from germline, CDR1 is WNHNN and CDR2 is SYGVQD (reference sequence). The CDR3 has 17 amino acids. CDR3 DNA sequence: TGCGCCAGCTGGCGAGGGACTAGCGGGAAGCTGGCCTACGAGCAGTACTTC. Amino acid sequence: CASWRGTSGKLAYEQYF.

The chain joins TRBV19 to TRBJ2-7; maybe TRBD2 (6 bases). The CDR3 covers 14 residues. Germline CDR1 LNHDA, CDR2 SQIVND (reference sequence). V shed 9 bases and J shed 3 bases, with 18 bases lying between them. The CDR3: CASSVSGTLYEQYF. As DNA, the CDR3 is TGTGCCAGCAGTGTTAGCGGAACACTCTACGAGCAGTACTTC.

The chain uses TRBV10-3 and TRBJ2-5; 7 bases fit TRBD1. Germline CDR1 ENHRY, CDR2 SYGVKD. Unmatched junction bases numbered 5, after V lost 6 bases and J lost 4 bases. This CDR3 is 13 amino acids long. The DNA of the CDR3 is TGTGCCATCAGAATGAACAGGGGAGAGACCCAGTACTTC. It specifies CAIRMNRGETQYF.

This clone has just a few counts. The V and J genes are TRBV9 and TRBJ2-3; 12 bases align to TRBD2. Germline V gene sequence: CDR1 SGDLS, CDR2 YYNGEE. V lost 6 bases to trimming and J lost 0 bases; unmatched junction nucleotides: 11. This CDR3 region has 18 residues. The CDR3 reads CASTGSWTSGTSTDTQYF. In DNA form, the CDR3 reads TGTGCCAGCACCGGGTCGTGGACTAGCGGGACTAGCACAGATACGCAGTATTTT. Full variable domain (outside the CDR3, taken from reference TRBV9 and TRBJ2-3): DSGVTQTPKHLITATGQRVTLRCSPRSGDLSVYWYQQSLDQGLQFLIQYYNGEERAKGNILERFSAQQFPDLHSELNLSSLELGDSALYFCASTGSWTSGTSTDTQYFGPGTRLTVL.

V is TRBV21-1 and J is TRBJ2-7; the D call TRBD1 from the table was never checked on the DNA. TRBV21-1 is tagged as a pseudogene. The CDR3 consists of 17 residues. The CDR3 loop reads CASRTHRNRGQVYEQYF. The CDR3 nucleotides read TGTGCCAGCAGAACTCATCGGAACAGGGGGCAAGTCTACGAGCAGTACTTC.

This chain links TRBV18 with TRBJ1-2, with 11 bases identical to TRBD1. The length of the CDR3 is 18 residues. Germline-derived CDR1 and CDR2 are KGHSH and LQKENI. The trim removed 3 bases at V and 3 bases at J, leaving 12 bases unmatched. CDR3 in DNA: TGTGCCAGCTCACCTCCCGTGGGACAGGGGGTTCGAGACTATGGCTACACCTTC. This sequence encodes CASSPPVGQGVRDYGYTF. Full variable domain (outside the CDR3, taken from reference TRBV18 and TRBJ1-2): NAGVMQNPRHLVRRRGQEARLRCSPMKGHSHVYWYRQLPEEGLKFMVYLQKENIIDESGMPKERFSAEFPKEGPSILRIQQVVRGDSAAYFCASSPPVGQGVRDYGYTFGSGTRLTVV.

The chain couples TRBV27 to TRBJ1-5, with D possibly TRBD1 on 5 matching bases. Germline loops: CDR1 MNHEY, CDR2 SMNVEV (reference sequence). Trimming took off 3 bases at V and 5 bases at J, with 8 bases between the two ends. The CDR3 runs 13 residues. This CDR3 is CASSFRRDQPQHF. In DNA, the CDR3 is TGTGCCAGCAGTTTTCGCAGGGATCAGCCCCAGCATTTT.

The rearrangement links TRBV13 to TRBJ2-7, with 7 bases matching TRBD1. This CDR3 has 15 residues. V lost 4 bases to trimming and J lost 5 bases; unmatched junction nucleotides: 11. The V gene's germline CDR1 is PRHDT and CDR2 FYEKMQ (reference sequence). The CDR3 sequence: CASSSGGAVSHEQYF. CDR3 DNA: TGTGCCAGCAGCTCAGGGGGAGCCGTTTCGCACGAGCAGTACTTC. Based on the CDR3 plus reference TRBV13 and TRBJ2-7, the full variable domain is AAGVIQSPRHLIKEKRETATLKCYPIPRHDTVYWYQQGPGQDPQFLISFYEKMQSDKGSIPDRFSAQQFSDYHSELNMSSLELGDSALYFCASSSGGAVSHEQYFGPGTRLTVT.